Given below is one T cell receptor beta chain in context. Its antigen is not known. The entry originates in a study of T cell responses to AZD1222 COVID-19 vaccine. The CDR3 has 15 residues. The V gene lost 1 base and the J gene lost 0 bases, with 10 bases spanning the gap. Germline V lookup: CDR1 MGHRA, CDR2 YSYEKL. This table comes from immunoSEQ multiplex PCR, and its TCRdb copy is limited to in-frame clones, with some not included. This repertoire shows approximately 200,000 clones, 85% to 90% found once; its top ten account for approximately 2.5%. General study results and limits: Spike-specific TCR breadth and depth were elevated following two AZD1222 doses. At study baseline, merely six AZD1222 recipients were seropositive. Repertoires were obtained only post-peak T cell response.

This receptor was taken from an adult in good health. The V gene is TRBV4-1, the J gene TRBJ2-7, with D maybe TRBD1 (6 bases). The sequences come from peripheral blood, collected on day 0 of MenACWY control vaccination. CDR3 nucleotides: TGCGCCAGCAGCCAAGGAACAGGGCTCTCCTACGAGCAGTACTTC. The encoded protein is CASSQGTGLSYEQYF.